This is a list of T cell receptor beta chains from one sample in a study of cytomegalovirus exposure and HLA in healthy donors. Libraries were prepared by immunoSEQ multiplex PCR; TCRdb keeps only in-frame clonotypes and omits some of them. The repertoire holds 100,000 to 150,000 clones, around 75% seen once, with about 9.1% in the top ten. The source material was PBMCs. These receptor sequences come from a woman aged 45-59 years in good health and CMV-seropositive. Each CDR3 is given with its conserved first and last residue. The D gene is left open where the match is weak. Clone size is shown for a subset of rows, as once, few, many or a class of expanded clone.

size: .; D: .; V: TRBV5-1; J: TRBJ1-1; DNA: TGCGCCAACCCTCTGCGGCGGGAGAAGACTGAAGCTTTCTTT; CDR3: CANPLRREKTEAFF
size: .; D: TRBD2; V: TRBV30; J: TRBJ2-7; DNA: TGTGCCTGGAGTAGCGGGGACTCCTACGAGCAGTACTTC; CDR3: CAWSSGDSYEQYF
size: .; D: .; V: TRBV28; J: TRBJ2-7; DNA: TGTGCCAGCAGTTTATCACTTAGATACGAGCAGTACTTC; CDR3: CASSLSLRYEQYF
size: once; D: TRBD2; V: TRBV30; J: TRBJ2-1; DNA: TGTGCCTGGACTAGCGGGGAGCTCTACAATGAGCAGTTCTTC; CDR3: CAWTSGELYNEQFF
size: .; D: TRBD2; V: TRBV2; J: TRBJ2-1; DNA: TGTGCCAGCAGTGAATGGACTAGCGGGAGATACAATGAGCAGTTCTTC; CDR3: CASSEWTSGRYNEQFF
size: .; D: TRBD1; V: TRBV5-1; J: TRBJ1-1; DNA: TGCGCCAGCAGCTTGACAGGGGACGTAGCTTTCTTT; CDR3: CASSLTGDVAFF
size: once; D: .; V: TRBV7-8; J: TRBJ1-2; DNA: TGTGCCAGCAGCTCCTCCGACAGACGTCTCTATGGCTACACCTTC; CDR3: CASSSSDRRLYGYTF
size: .; D: TRBD2; V: TRBV19; J: TRBJ2-2; DNA: TGTGCCAGTAGTATAGACCTAGCGGGAGCGGTTCCCGGGGAGCTGTTTTTT; CDR3: CASSIDLAGAVPGELFF
size: .; D: .; V: TRBV7-2; J: TRBJ1-2; DNA: TGTGCCAGCAGCTTAGGGGGAGAGATCTATGGCTACACCTTC; CDR3: CASSLGGEIYGYTF
size: .; D: TRBD1; V: TRBV28; J: TRBJ1-5; DNA: TGTGCCAGCAGTTTATCATGGCAGGGGGCCCAGCCCCAGCATTTT; CDR3: CASSLSWQGAQPQHF
size: .; D: TRBD2; V: TRBV4-1; J: TRBJ2-1; DNA: TGCGCCAGCAGCCCCGACCACGCCAGCGGGGGATACAATGAGCAGTTCTTC; CDR3: CASSPDHASGGYNEQFF
size: .; D: .; V: TRBV25-1; J: TRBJ1-1; DNA: TGTGCCAGCAGTGACCCCCGACAAATGAACACTGAAGCTTTCTTT; CDR3: CASSDPRQMNTEAFF
size: .; D: TRBD1; V: TRBV6-5; J: TRBJ2-2; DNA: TGTGCCAGCAGTAGGGACAGGGACACCGGGGAGCTGTTTTTT; CDR3: CASSRDRDTGELFF
size: .; D: .; V: TRBV5-1; J: TRBJ2-2; DNA: TGCGCCAGCAGCCGGGCCGGGGGAAGGGAGCTGTTTTTT; CDR3: CASSRAGGRELFF
size: once; D: .; V: TRBV19; J: TRBJ2-6; DNA: TGTGCCAGTAGTCAGGGGACCTTCTCGACTGGGGCCAACGTCCTGACTTTC; CDR3: CASSQGTFSTGANVLTF
size: once; D: TRBD1; V: TRBV10-3; J: TRBJ1-5; DNA: TGTGCCATCAGTGGGGACAGGGAACGCAATCAGCCCCAGCATTTT; CDR3: CAISGDRERNQPQHF
size: few; D: .; V: TRBV30; J: TRBJ2-3; DNA: TGTGCCTGGATGCGGGGGCATAGCACAGATACGCAGTATTTT; CDR3: CAWMRGHSTDTQYF
size: .; D: .; V: TRBV4-1; J: TRBJ2-3; DNA: TGCGCCAGCAGCCGGGGGCCCGCAGATACGCAGTATTTT; CDR3: CASSRGPADTQYF
size: .; D: .; V: TRBV4-3; J: TRBJ2-1; DNA: TGCGCCAGCAGCCTAGCTCGGGGTAATGAGCAGTTCTTC; CDR3: CASSLARGNEQFF
size: .; D: TRBD2; V: TRBV2; J: TRBJ2-3; DNA: TGTGCCAGCGAACCGGGACTAGCGGGAGGCGGCACAGATACGCAGTATTTT; CDR3: CASEPGLAGGGTDTQYF
size: .; D: .; V: TRBV18; J: TRBJ2-1; DNA: TGTGCCAGCTCACCACCGGGGGCGGAGCGTGAGCAGTTCTTC; CDR3: CASSPPGAEREQFF
size: .; D: TRBD1; V: TRBV6-5; J: TRBJ1-4; DNA: TGTGCCAGCAGTTACTCGAAGGGGACAGCAAATGAAAAACTGTTTTTT; CDR3: CASSYSKGTANEKLFF
size: .; D: .; V: TRBV9; J: TRBJ2-2; DNA: TGTGCCAGCAGCGTAGGCGAAGAGGAGCTGTTTTTT; CDR3: CASSVGEEELFF
size: .; D: TRBD1; V: TRBV30; J: TRBJ1-3; DNA: TGTGCCTGGTCGGGACAGGGGGCTGGAAACACCATATATTTT; CDR3: CAWSGQGAGNTIYF
size: .; D: TRBD1; V: TRBV4-3; J: TRBJ1-1; DNA: TGCGCCAGCAGCCACGGACAGGGAGCCACTGAAGCTTTCTTT; CDR3: CASSHGQGATEAFF
size: .; D: .; V: TRBV6-5; J: TRBJ2-3; DNA: TGTGCCAGCAATCGGCGGGGAGATACGCAGTATTTT; CDR3: CASNRRGDTQYF
size: .; D: .; V: TRBV9; J: TRBJ2-1; DNA: TGTGCCAGCAGCGTAGACCAGAATTACAATGAGCAGTTCTTC; CDR3: CASSVDQNYNEQFF
size: few; D: TRBD1; V: TRBV2; J: TRBJ2-7; DNA: TGTGCCAGCAGCGAGACAGGGCACTCCTACGAGCAGTACTTC; CDR3: CASSETGHSYEQYF
size: few; D: .; V: TRBV19; J: TRBJ2-7; DNA: TGTGCCAGTAGTATTCAGGGAACCTACGAGCAGTACTTC; CDR3: CASSIQGTYEQYF
size: .; D: TRBD1; V: TRBV7-9; J: TRBJ1-1; DNA: TGTGCCAGCAGCTCCCGGGACAGGGGATTTTGGACTGAAGCTTTCTTT; CDR3: CASSSRDRGFWTEAFF
size: once; D: TRBD1; V: TRBV9; J: TRBJ2-3; DNA: TGTGCCAGCAGCGTAGACCCACCGGTACAGGGGCGGGCAGATACGCAGTATTTT; CDR3: CASSVDPPVQGRADTQYF
size: .; D: TRBD2; V: TRBV7-2; J: TRBJ2-3; DNA: TGTGCCAGCAGCCCAGAACTAGCGGGGGGGCCAGATACGCAGTATTTT; CDR3: CASSPELAGGPDTQYF
size: .; D: .; V: TRBV30; J: TRBJ1-6; DNA: TGTGCCTGGAGTGTACAGGGTTATTCACCCCTCCACTTT; CDR3: CAWSVQGYSPLHF
size: .; D: .; V: TRBV6-5; J: TRBJ1-2; DNA: TGTGCCAGCAGAAACGTCATCAGGGATGGCTACACCTTC; CDR3: CASRNVIRDGYTF
size: .; D: TRBD1; V: TRBV29-1; J: TRBJ2-5; DNA: TGCAGCGTGCTGCGACGGGACAGGGGAGGGACCCAGTACTTC; CDR3: CSVLRRDRGGTQYF
size: .; D: TRBD2; V: TRBV6-1; J: TRBJ2-1; DNA: TGTGCCAGCAGATCCCCGGGACTAGAGATTGAGCAGTTCTTC; CDR3: CASRSPGLEIEQFF
size: .; D: TRBD1; V: TRBV27; J: TRBJ2-7; DNA: TGTGCCAGCAGTTCATGGGGAGGCGGGACAGGGGGCGACGAGCAGTACTTC; CDR3: CASSSWGGGTGGDEQYF
size: few; D: .; V: TRBV10-2; J: TRBJ2-1; DNA: TGCGCCAGCTGGACCACCGGGACAACCAATGAGCAGTTCTTC; CDR3: CASWTTGTTNEQFF
size: few; D: .; V: TRBV7-2; J: TRBJ2-5; DNA: TGTGCCAGCAGCCCGGGGAGAGCGGAGACCCAGTACTTC; CDR3: CASSPGRAETQYF
size: .; D: .; V: TRBV11-2; J: TRBJ2-7; DNA: TGTGCCAGCCGCCAGAGCGGGCTCGAGCAGTACTTC; CDR3: CASRQSGLEQYF
size: many; D: TRBD1; V: TRBV7-9; J: TRBJ2-7; DNA: TGTGCCAGCAGCTTAGAGGGACAGGGATCCTACGAGCAGTACTTC; CDR3: CASSLEGQGSYEQYF
size: few; D: TRBD1; V: TRBV28; J: TRBJ1-2; DNA: TGTGCCAGCAGTTCTCGGACAGGGGTCGACTATGGCTACACCTTC; CDR3: CASSSRTGVDYGYTF
size: few; D: TRBD1; V: TRBV30; J: TRBJ2-3; DNA: TGTGTTTTTGGGACAGGGGGGGCAGATACGCAGTATTTT; CDR3: CVFGTGGADTQYF
size: .; D: .; V: TRBV5-1; J: TRBJ2-1; DNA: TGCGCCAGCAGCTTGTTTTCCGGGAGCTCCTACAATGAGCAGTTCTTC; CDR3: CASSLFSGSSYNEQFF
size: .; D: .; V: TRBV7-6; J: TRBJ2-1; DNA: TGTGCCAGCAGCTACCTAGGCAATGAGCAGTTCTTC; CDR3: CASSYLGNEQFF